These 19 T cell receptor beta chains originate from one sample sequenced in a study of blood T cell repertoires in COVID-19. Generated by immunoSEQ multiplex PCR, the TCRdb table keeps only in-frame clones and is missing some. The table includes fewer than 250,000 clones, about 87% detected once. Sequencing was performed on PBMCs or T cells enriched from blood (not recorded which). The source of these receptors is a woman younger than 45 who had been exposed to COVID-19.

V usage is TRBV10-3 and J usage is TRBJ2-3; 11 bases are shared with TRBD2. V lost 7 bases and J lost 0; bases outside the gene matches: 6. Per the germline V gene, CDR1 is ENHRY and CDR2 is SYGVKD. The CDR3 runs 16 residues. DNA of the CDR3: TGTGCCATCAATGGACTAGCGGGCTCTAGCACAGATACGCAGTATTTT. Translating it yields CAINGLAGSSTDTQYF.

A remark on this clone: Other nucleotide sequences from this sample produce the same CDR3. The chain is built from TRBV28 and TRBJ1-6, with a tentative D call TRBD1 (5 bases). V lost 3 bases, J lost 4 bases, and 7 bases lay in between. The CDR3 is 14 residues long. The germline V gene has CDR1 MDHEN and CDR2 SYDVKM. CDR3 sequence reads: CASSLGGYNSPLHF. The CDR3 DNA sequence: TGTGCCAGCAGTTTGGGGGGATATAATTCACCCCTCCACTTT.

The CDR3, as DNA: TGCGCCAGCAGCTTGGAGTGGGGGCACTATGGCTACACCTTC. It yields the protein CASSLEWGHYGYTF. The chain is built from TRBV5-1 and TRBJ1-2, with a possible D match to TRBD1 (6 bases). CDR3 size: 14 residues. Trimming pared 0 bases from V and 3 bases from J, leaving 9 bases between. In germline, CDR1 is SGHRS, CDR2 YFSETQ.

The rearrangement uses TRBV4-2 and TRBJ2-1; D might be TRBD2 (6 bases). The length of the CDR3 is 17 residues. Germline V CDR1 and CDR2: LGHNA, YNFKEQ. Trimming pared 4 bases from V and 0 bases from J, leaving 16 bases between. CDR3: CASSPRLGGGSYNEQFF. The CDR3 nucleotides read TGTGCCAGCAGCCCTCGCCTCGGGGGAGGCTCCTACAATGAGCAGTTCTTC.

The chain carries TRBV18 and TRBJ1-6, with 8 positions matching TRBD1. V was clipped by 4 bases and J by 7 bases; unmatched bases: 9. The CDR3 runs 16 residues. Germline assignment: CDR1 KGHSH and CDR2 LQKENI. CDR3 sequence (DNA): TGTGCCAGCTCACGTTTTTCGGGACAGGCAAATTCACCCCTCCACTTT. Translating it yields CASSRFSGQANSPLHF.

This chain links TRBV2 with TRBJ2-2; TRBD2 agrees at 13 bases. In germline, CDR1 is SNHLY, CDR2 FYNNEI. With 6 bases clipped from V and 1 base from J, the junction kept 5 bases outside the gene matches. The CDR3 contains 17 residues. For the CDR3, the DNA is TGTGCCAGCAGCCTACTAGCGGGGGGGCTGAACACCGGGGAGCTGTTTTTT. Amino acids: CASSLLAGGLNTGELFF.

The chain couples TRBV12-3 or TRBV12-4 to TRBJ1-1; no clear D gene. The CDR3 totals 12 residues. The V and J ends lost 3 bases and 3 bases respectively, with 5 bases between them. CDR3 amino acids: CASSFGYTEAFF. CDR3 DNA sequence: TGTGCCAGCAGTTTCGGGTACACTGAAGCTTTCTTT.

The gene calls are TRBV2 and TRBJ2-7; TRBD1 might be the D (6 bases). V gave up 4 bases and J gave up 0 bases, with 7 bases separating them. This CDR3 is 13 amino acids long. The germline V gene encodes CDR1 SNHLY and CDR2 FYNNEI. CDR3 bases: TGTGCCAGCAGTGGAGGGGGCTCCTACGAGCAGTACTTC. Amino acid sequence: CASSGGGSYEQYF.

This rearrangement joins TRBV1 to TRBJ2-4; the DNA was not used to check the table's D call, TRBD1. TRBV1 has pseudogene status. The CDR3 runs to 19 residues. CDR3 sequence: CTSSLRQGTNILAKNIQYF. The CDR3 DNA sequence: TGCACCAGCAGCCTCCGACAGGGGACAAATATACTAGCCAAAAACATTCAGTACTTC.

The V and J genes are TRBV28 and TRBJ1-1; D gene unclear. The CDR3 contains 11 residues. Germline loops: CDR1 MDHEN, CDR2 SYDVKM. V lost 8 bases to trimming and J lost 8 bases, with 12 bases between them. CDR3 region: CASYNKMEAFF. CDR3 DNA sequence: TGTGCCAGCTACAACAAGATGGAAGCTTTCTTT.

The chain carries TRBV2 and TRBJ1-1, with 7 bases fitting TRBD1. With V trimmed by 8 bases and J by 7 bases, 13 bases remained unmatched. Germline loops: CDR1 SNHLY, CDR2 FYNNEI. This CDR3 is 14 amino acids long. This chain's CDR3 is CASRDHPDRHEAFF. The CDR3 nucleotides are TGTGCCAGCCGGGACCATCCGGACAGGCATGAAGCTTTCTTT.

This clone was seen just once. The V call is TRBV18, the J call TRBJ1-4; 8 positions match TRBD1. After removal of 3 bases from V and 14 bases from J, the junction contained 5 bases not matched to a gene. The CDR3 is 12 amino acids. Germline CDR1 reads KGHSH; CDR2 reads LQKENI. The CDR3 nucleotides read TGTGCCAGCTCACCCGGACAGGGAGGGCTGTTTTTT. Translation gives CASSPGQGGLFF.

V gene TRBV30 combines with J gene TRBJ1-1; unclear D gene. The CDR3 is 13 residues long. The V gene lost 8 bases and the J gene lost 7 bases, with 20 bases spanning the gap. Germline CDR1 and CDR2: GTSNPN and SVGIG (reference sequence). The DNA of the CDR3 is TGTGCCATAGTAGATACAGACATTATTGAAGCTTTCTTT. It specifies CAIVDTDIIEAFF.

The chain joins TRBV6-5 to TRBJ2-7, with 11 bases lining up with TRBD2. Germline-derived CDR1 and CDR2 are MNHEY and SVGAGI. The V and J ends lost 0 bases and 5 bases, in that order; junction bases with no gene match: 6. This CDR3 has 16 residues. CDR3 DNA sequence: TGTGCCAGCAGTTACTCGAATAGCGGGAGGGCCCACGAGCAGTACTTC. Translated, it gives CASSYSNSGRAHEQYF.

The table lists this clone with a count of one. The rearrangement joins TRBV6-5 to TRBJ1-6; 8 bases are shared with TRBD1. Germline values: CDR1 MNHEY, CDR2 SVGAGI. This CDR3 spans 13 amino acids. V dropped 6 bases and J dropped 7; count of bases not matched to a gene: 2. The CDR3 nucleotides are TGTGCCAGCAGGAGGGACAGGAATTCACCCCTCCACTTT. Its translation: CASRRDRNSPLHF.

This clone was detected only once. V is TRBV28 and J is TRBJ1-5, with D hard to call. The CDR3 consists of 12 residues. The germline V gene has CDR1 MDHEN and CDR2 SYDVKM. V was clipped by 7 bases and J by 5 bases, with 9 bases between them. The CDR3 here is CASTSSYQPQHF. The CDR3 region has the DNA TGTGCCAGCACCTCTTCTTATCAGCCCCAGCATTTT.

The V call is TRBV27, the J call TRBJ2-7; TRBD2 might be the D (5 bases). Trimming removed 0 bases from V and 2 bases from J, with 8 bases in between. The length of the CDR3 is 14 residues. CDR1 is MNHEY, CDR2 SMNVEV, per germline (reference sequence). CDR3 sequence: CASSLSKLAYEQYF. The CDR3 nucleotides are TGTGCCAGCAGTTTATCGAAACTAGCCTACGAGCAGTACTTC.

This clone showed up just a few times. The V gene is TRBV5-1, the J gene TRBJ1-1; a possible D gene is TRBD1 (6 bases). Germline V gene lookup returns CDR1 SGHRS and CDR2 YFSETQ. The CDR3 length is 14 residues. V was clipped by 4 bases and J by 5 bases, with 15 bases between them. DNA for the CDR3: TGCGCCAGCAGCCAAAAACGGGGGGCAACTGAAGCTTTCTTT. This encodes CASSQKRGATEAFF.

This chain links TRBV16 with TRBJ2-7; 7 bases line up with TRBD2. CDR1 and CDR2 from the germline V gene are KGHSY and FQNENV. The junction had 8 bases not matched to a gene; V was cut back by 4 bases and J by 2 bases. This CDR3 has 15 amino acids. In DNA, the CDR3 is TGTGCCAGCAGCCCCCGGGCTAGCGGAACCTACGAGCAGTACTTC. This translates into CASSPRASGTYEQYF.